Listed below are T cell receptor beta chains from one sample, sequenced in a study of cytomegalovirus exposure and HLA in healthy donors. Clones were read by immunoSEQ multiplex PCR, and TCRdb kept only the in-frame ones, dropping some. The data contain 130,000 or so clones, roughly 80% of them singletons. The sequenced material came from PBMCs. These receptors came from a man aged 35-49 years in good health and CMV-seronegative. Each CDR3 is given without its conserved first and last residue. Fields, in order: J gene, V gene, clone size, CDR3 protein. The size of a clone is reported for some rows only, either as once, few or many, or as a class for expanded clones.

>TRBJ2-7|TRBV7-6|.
ASSPRVWDRDAYEQY
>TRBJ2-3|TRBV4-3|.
ASSQAGQGSDTQY
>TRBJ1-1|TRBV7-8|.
ASSLAGRVEPEAF
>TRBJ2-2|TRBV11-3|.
ASSPGGSTGELF
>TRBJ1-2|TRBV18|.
ASSPVGQGDGYT
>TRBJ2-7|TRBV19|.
ASSIILANEQY
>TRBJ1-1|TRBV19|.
ASSETGHKGNTEAF
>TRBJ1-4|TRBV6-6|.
ASRAVRGRTNEKLF
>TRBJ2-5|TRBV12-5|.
ASGLGTGQPEETQY
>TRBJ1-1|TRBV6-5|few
ASSKTGRNTEAF
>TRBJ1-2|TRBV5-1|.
ASSLSDSNYGYT